This note documents a single T cell receptor (beta chain) sequence. The antigen is not known. The data were obtained in a study of graft-versus-host responses after intestinal transplantation. The overall study: Multivisceral, liver-intestinal, or isolated intestinal transplants were received by the recipients.

CDR1 and CDR2 (germline): SGHRS, YFSETQ. V was clipped by 5 bases and J by 7 bases, with 12 bases between them. The CDR3 covers 12 residues. Regarding the study as a whole: Early after transplant, HvG clones declined as circulating GvH clones peaked. The authors found GvH clones in recipient marrow, some appearing first in ileum or blood.

TCRdb's table, derived via immunoSEQ multiplex PCR, lists solely in-frame clones and lacks some. The sample contains 75,000 to 100,000 clones, more than 80% of which appear only once. V and J are TRBV5-1 and TRBJ1-2, with D uncertain. The specimen comprised PBMCs, sampled 450 to 480 days after intestinal transplant. This receptor was identified in a human patient who received an intestinal transplant, so some T cells may come from the graft donor. As DNA, the CDR3 is TGCGCCAGCAGGTGGCAGATCGGTGGCTACACCTTC. Translated: CASRWQIGGYTF.